This T cell receptor beta chain was identified during a study of blood T cell repertoires in COVID-19. Across the whole study: There were acute and convalescent COVID-19 samples, and they came from the United States, Italy and Spain. Sources were T cells, B-cell-depleted T cells, or PBMCs; the material itself was cDNA or gDNA.

Germline values: CDR1 LGHNA, CDR2 YSLEER. V lost 0 bases, J lost 4 bases, and 6 bases stayed unmatched. There are 16 residues in the CDR3. Methods used by the authors: Reference gene primer amplification gave estimated nucleated cell counts. Libraries were prepared by immunoSEQ multiplex PCR; TCRdb keeps only in-frame clonotypes and omits some of them. The V and J calls and clone size are taken from that table; D and trimming were inferred from the DNA. The sample has tens of thousands of clones; 86% are singletons. The chain has TRBV4-3 and TRBJ1-5, with 7 bases matching TRBD1. The TCR was taken from a man in his fifties or sixties with active or convalescent COVID-19. Sequencing was done on a sample of peripheral blood. Written as DNA, the CDR3 is TGCGCCAGCAGCCAAGAGCAGGGGGTAAATAATCAGCCCCAGCATTTT. This translates into CASSQEQGVNNQPQHF.